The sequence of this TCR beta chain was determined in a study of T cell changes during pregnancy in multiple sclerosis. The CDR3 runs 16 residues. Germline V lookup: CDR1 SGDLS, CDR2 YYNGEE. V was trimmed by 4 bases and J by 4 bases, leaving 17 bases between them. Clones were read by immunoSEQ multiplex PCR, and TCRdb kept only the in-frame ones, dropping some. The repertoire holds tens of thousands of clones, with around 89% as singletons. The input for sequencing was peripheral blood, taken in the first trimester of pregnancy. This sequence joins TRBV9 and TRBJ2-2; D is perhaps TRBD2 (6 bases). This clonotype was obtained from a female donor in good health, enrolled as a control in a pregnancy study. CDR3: CASSLMGGSGTGELFF. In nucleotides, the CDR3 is TGTGCCAGCAGCTTAATGGGGGGTTCGGGCACCGGGGAGCTGTTTTTT.